The 10 T cell receptor beta chains in this list originate from one sample, sequenced in a study of blood T cell repertoires in COVID-19 (dated by TCRdb to about 2020). Library preparation used the immunoSEQ multiplex PCR assay. Here the immuneACCESS table is served through TCRdb, limited to in-frame sequences with V and J called. Missing clones are a known gap in these copies; in checked studies unresolved V genes cover under half, and the rest lacks a known reason. The sample table contains about 240,000 clones; only one count was recorded for approximately 83% of them. The top ten clonotypes cover roughly 3.1% of the sample. Sequenced sample: PBMCs or T cells enriched from blood (not recorded which). The receptors shown here come from a woman in her 40s with acute COVID-19.

The V and J genes are TRBV9 and TRBJ1-6; possibly TRBD1 for D (6 bases). Per germline, CDR1 SGDLS and CDR2 YYNGEE. Trimming cost V 4 bases and J 8 bases, with 16 bases left between them. This CDR3 spans 15 amino acids. The chain's CDR3 is CASSSYRDGDSPLHF. For the CDR3, the DNA is TGTGCCAGCAGCTCGTACAGGGACGGGGATTCACCCCTCCACTTT.

This chain uses TRBV11-2 with TRBJ2-5; perhaps TRBD2 as D (5 bases). The CDR3 has 13 residues. Germline values: CDR1 SGHAT, CDR2 FQNNGV. Trimming pared 5 bases from V and 1 base from J, leaving 8 bases between. The DNA for the CDR3 is TGTGCCAGCAGCCCCGGGGTCCAAGAGACCCAGTACTTC. This gives the protein CASSPGVQETQYF.

CDR3 bases: TGTGCCAGTAGTATCAGAGGACAAGTGAACACTGAAGCTTTCTTT. Its translation is CASSIRGQVNTEAFF. V and J are TRBV19 and TRBJ1-1; tentative D call: TRBD1 (5 bases). The CDR3 totals 15 residues. CDR1 LNHDA and CDR2 SQIVND come from the germline V gene (reference sequence). V was trimmed by 3 bases and J by 0 bases, leaving 11 bases between them.

CDR3 region: CASSIDLSSGMGEQYF. DNA for the CDR3: TGTGCCAGTAGTATAGATCTATCTAGCGGGATGGGCGAGCAGTACTTC. The chain employs TRBV19 and TRBJ2-7, with 9 bases fitting TRBD2. This CDR3 has 16 residues. CDR1 is LNHDA, CDR2 SQIVND, per germline (reference sequence). V was clipped by 0 bases and J by 6 bases; unmatched bases: 9. Full variable domain (rest looked up from reference TRBV19 and TRBJ2-7): DGGITQSPKYLFRKEGQNVTLSCEQNLNHDAMYWYRQDPGQGLRLIYYSQIVNDFQKGDIAEGYSVSREKKESFPLTVTSAQKNPTAFYLCASSIDLSSGMGEQYFGPGTRLTVT.

V gene TRBV6-5 combines with J gene TRBJ1-1, with 7 nucleotides matching TRBD1. V shed 7 bases, J shed 4 bases, and the junction held 12 bases outside the gene matches. The CDR3 has 15 amino acids. CDR1 is MNHEY and CDR2 is SVGAGI in the germline V gene. The CDR3 loop reads CASKLIQTGPTEAFF. In nucleotides, the CDR3 is TGTGCCAGCAAACTCATACAGACAGGGCCCACTGAAGCTTTCTTT.

V usage is TRBV30 and J usage is TRBJ2-5, with TRBD2 matching over 7 bases. V was pared by 5 bases and J by 5 bases, with 14 bases of the junction left unmatched. Germline V lookup: CDR1 GTSNPN, CDR2 SVGIG (reference sequence). The CDR3 sequence is 15 residues long. CDR3 bases: TGTGCCTGGGGGGGGGTCGGGACTCCAGGGGAGACCCAGTACTTC. This encodes CAWGGVGTPGETQYF.

The V and J genes are TRBV7-3 and TRBJ2-3; D possibly corresponds to TRBD2 (6 bases). With 5 bases removed from V and 3 bases from J, the gap between germline ends came to 15 bases. The V gene's germline CDR1 is SGHTA and CDR2 FQGTGA. The CDR3 consists of 15 residues. In DNA, the CDR3 is TGTGCCAGCAGCCAATGGGGTAGCGGTACAGATACGCAGTATTTT. It yields the protein CASSQWGSGTDTQYF.

This chain joins TRBV2 and TRBJ2-2; 7 nucleotides match TRBD2. This CDR3 is built from 15 residues. V shed 8 bases and J 5 bases; nucleotides not matched to a gene: 11. Per germline, CDR1 SNHLY and CDR2 FYNNEI. The CDR3 region has the DNA TGTGCCAGCGAGAAGGGAGGGCGCGGGACCGGGGAGCTGTTTTTT. This gives the protein CASEKGGRGTGELFF.

This rearrangement joins TRBV28 to TRBJ2-5, with TRBD1 matching over 8 bases. Germline lookup yields CDR1 MDHEN and CDR2 SYDVKM. CDR3 length: 16 residues. The junction had 13 bases not matched to a gene; V was cut back by 5 bases and J by 5 bases. CDR3 nucleotide sequence: TGTGCCAGCAGTCTCCGGGACAGGACCTCGGGTGAGACCCAGTACTTC. This translates into CASSLRDRTSGETQYF.

This clone was counted a few times. The CDR3 sequence: CASSSDSYEQYF. For the CDR3, the DNA is TGTGCCAGCAGCTCAGACAGCTACGAGCAGTACTTC. V and J are TRBV6-5 and TRBJ2-7, with a weak D call TRBD1 (5 bases). The V and J ends lost 6 bases and 3 bases respectively, with 9 bases between them. The V gene's germline CDR1 is MNHEY and CDR2 SVGAGI. This CDR3 comprises 12 residues.